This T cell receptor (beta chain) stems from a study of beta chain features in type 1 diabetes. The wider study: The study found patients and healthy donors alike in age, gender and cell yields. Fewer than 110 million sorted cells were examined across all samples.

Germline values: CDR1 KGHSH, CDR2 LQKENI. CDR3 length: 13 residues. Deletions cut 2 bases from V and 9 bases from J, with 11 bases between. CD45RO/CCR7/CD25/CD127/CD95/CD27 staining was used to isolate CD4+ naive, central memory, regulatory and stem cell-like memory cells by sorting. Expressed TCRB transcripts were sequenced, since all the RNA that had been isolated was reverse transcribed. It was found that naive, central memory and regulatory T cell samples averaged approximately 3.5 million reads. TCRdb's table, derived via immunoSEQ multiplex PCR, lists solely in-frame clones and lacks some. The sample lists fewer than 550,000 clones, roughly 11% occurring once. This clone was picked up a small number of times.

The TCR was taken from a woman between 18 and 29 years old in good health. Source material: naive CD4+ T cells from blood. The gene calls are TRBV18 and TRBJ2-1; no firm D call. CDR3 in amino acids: CASSPYIWSEQFF. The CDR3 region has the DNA TGTGCCAGCTCACCATACATTTGGAGTGAGCAGTTCTTC.